This TCR beta chain was captured in a study of cytomegalovirus exposure and HLA in healthy donors. Across the whole study: Findings of an earlier analysis included roughly 120 million unique TCR beta sequences from roughly 200 million T cells.

This clone has more than one count but fewer than ten. No antigen is known for it. In the PCR, 60 Vbeta and 13 Jbeta primers were used. Method: immunoSEQ multiplex PCR; TCRdb's copy keeps in-frame clones and lacks some. The profile shows about 110,000 clones, about 16% of them singletons. V lost 6 bases, J lost 2 bases, and 8 bases stayed unmatched. CDR3 length equals 15 residues. Per germline, CDR1 SNHLY and CDR2 FYNNEI. Study outcomes and limitations: Reported performance of the classifier showed diagnosis of cytomegalovirus status with high specificity and sensitivity. TCR beta chains numbering under 200 were designated cytomegalovirus-associated.

This TCR came from a woman under 30 in good health and CMV-seronegative. The rearrangement uses TRBV2 and TRBJ2-7, with TRBD1 identical over 9 bases. Sequenced: PBMCs. CDR3: CASRERTGDPYEQYF. The CDR3 DNA sequence: TGTGCCAGCAGGGAGAGGACAGGGGACCCCTACGAGCAGTACTTC.